Following are 22 T cell receptor beta chains from one sample sequenced in a study of T cell responses to AZD1222 COVID-19 vaccine. The method was immunoSEQ multiplex PCR; TCRdb's version includes in-frame clones alone and lacks a portion of them. The sample lists more than 140,000 clones, approximately 90% seen once, with 3% to 4% in the top ten. This specimen consisted of peripheral blood, obtained on day 0 of MenACWY control vaccination. Receptor source: an adult in good health.

V gene TRBV19 combines with J gene TRBJ2-4; D unresolved. The V and J ends lost 1 base and 0 bases respectively, with 7 bases between them. Germline V lookup: CDR1 LNHDA, CDR2 SQIVND (reference sequence). This CDR3 is 15 amino acids long. CDR3 region: CASSIAAVAKNIQYF. In nucleotides, the CDR3 is TGTGCCAGTAGTATAGCGGCGGTAGCCAAAAACATTCAGTACTTC.

This clone was seen more than once but under ten times. CDR3 sequence reads: CASSRLGGGETQYF. The CDR3 coding sequence is TGTGCCAGCAGCAGACTAGGAGGAGGAGAGACCCAGTACTTC. The V gene is TRBV6-5, the J gene TRBJ2-5; weak D call: TRBD2 (6 bases). In germline, CDR1 is MNHEY, CDR2 SVGAGI. This CDR3 region has 14 residues. V was pared by 6 bases and J by 4 bases, with 15 bases between.

This clone was recorded once. CDR3 region: CASSAGQGVNSPLHF. The CDR3 nucleotides read TGTGCCAGCAGCGCCGGCCAGGGGGTAAATTCACCCCTCCACTTT. The rearrangement links TRBV7-9 to TRBJ1-6, with 7 bases identical to TRBD1. The CDR3 loop spans 15 amino acids. CDR1 and CDR2 (germline): SEHNR, FQNEAQ (reference sequence). With V trimmed by 5 bases and J by 7 bases, 8 bases remained unmatched. Together with reference TRBV7-9 and TRBJ1-6, the CDR3 gives the full variable domain: DTGVSQNPRHKITKRGQNVTFRCDPISEHNRLYWYRQTLGQGPEFLTYFQNEAQLEKSRLLSDRFSAERPKGSFSTLEIQRTEQGDSAMYLCASSAGQGVNSPLHFGNGTRLTVT.

In regard to this clone: At one boundary the junction diverges from the germline segment, which might be a read error. V gene TRBV2 combines with J gene TRBJ1-6, with D unresolved. This CDR3 spans 13 amino acids. In germline, CDR1 is SNHLY, CDR2 FYNNEI. CDR3 DNA sequence: TGTGCCCGCAGGTCCCCGCCTAATTCACCCCTCCACTTT. It translates to CARRSPPNSPLHF.

The rearrangement uses TRBV5-5 and TRBJ2-7; D not certain. Germline assignment: CDR1 SGHKS and CDR2 YYEKEE (reference sequence). Trimming shortened V by 0 bases and J by 3 bases, and 4 bases separated the two germline ends. The CDR3 spans 12 residues. CDR3: CASSLAIYEQYF. CDR3 DNA sequence: TGTGCCAGCAGCTTGGCCATCTACGAGCAGTACTTC.

The chain is built from TRBV27 and TRBJ2-7; D remains ambiguous. CDR1 is MNHEY and CDR2 is SMNVEV in the germline V gene (reference sequence). The CDR3 spans 15 residues. V was trimmed by 2 bases and J by 4 bases, leaving 15 bases between them. CDR3 sequence: CASSLTQAPRYEQYF. In nucleotides, the CDR3 is TGTGCCAGCAGTTTAACGCAGGCTCCTCGGTACGAGCAGTACTTC.

This chain joins TRBV6-6 and TRBJ1-5; no clear D gene. Trimming cost V 0 bases and J 9 bases, with 12 bases left between them. The CDR3 has 14 residues. Germline V lookup: CDR1 MNHNY, CDR2 SVGAGI (reference sequence). The CDR3 bases are TGTGCCAGCAGTTACTCGGACCCTGGTTCGCCCCAGCATTTT. It encodes CASSYSDPGSPQHF.

Concerning this clone itself: One end of the junction varies from germline; a read error may be responsible. The chain couples TRBV11-2 to TRBJ1-1, with D possibly matching TRBD1 (5 bases). Germline V CDR1 and CDR2: SGHAT, FQNNGV. The CDR3 length is 13 residues. CDR3 sequence: CASSIEEFRGAFF. The CDR3 DNA reads as TGTGCCAGCAGCATAGAGGAGTTTAGGGGAGCTTTCTTT.

The V call is TRBV6-5, the J call TRBJ2-1, with D unresolved. Per germline, CDR1 MNHEY and CDR2 SVGAGI. V gave up 6 bases and J gave up 5 bases, with 17 bases separating them. This CDR3 comprises 15 residues. CDR3 in amino acids: CASRPLPEADNEQFF. CDR3 bases: TGTGCCAGCAGACCCCTGCCCGAGGCAGACAATGAGCAGTTCTTC.

This clone was counted between two and nine times. The CDR3 DNA sequence: TGTGCCAGCAGTTTTTGGGCTCAGCCCCAGCATTTT. Its translation: CASSFWAQPQHF. This sequence joins TRBV28 and TRBJ1-5, with D hard to call. Trimming shortened V by 3 bases and J by 6 bases, and 6 bases separated the two germline ends. CDR3 length: 12 amino acids. In germline, CDR1 is MDHEN, CDR2 SYDVKM.

The V gene is TRBV5-4, the J gene TRBJ2-7, with 10 bases aligning to TRBD2. CDR1 is SGHNT, CDR2 YYREEE, per germline (reference sequence). The junction had 8 bases not matched to a gene; V was cut back by 5 bases and J by 3 bases. This CDR3 region has 15 residues. The CDR3 reads CASRDGLAGVYEQYF. CDR3 coding DNA: TGTGCCAGCAGGGATGGGCTAGCGGGGGTCTACGAGCAGTACTTC.

V usage is TRBV6-5 and J usage is TRBJ1-5, with D unresolved. CDR1 and CDR2 (germline): MNHEY, SVGAGI. The CDR3 spans 12 residues. V dropped 2 bases and J dropped 7 bases, with 6 bases sitting between them. CDR3 sequence (DNA): TGTGCCAGCAGTTACCCCCCCCAGCCCCAGCATTTT. This sequence encodes CASSYPPQPQHF.

The chain carries TRBV7-9 and TRBJ2-1, with 12 positions matching TRBD2. The ends lost 3 bases at V and 9 bases at J; junction bases unmatched: 6. Germline CDR1 reads SEHNR; CDR2 reads FQNEAQ (reference sequence). This CDR3 comprises 15 residues. The DNA of the CDR3 is TGTGCCAGCAGCTTTTGGACTAGCGGGGTCTCTGAGCAGTTCTTC. It translates to CASSFWTSGVSEQFF. The full variable domain, in which reference TRBV7-9 and TRBJ2-1 provide the parts outside the CDR3, is DTGVSQNPRHKITKRGQNVTFRCDPISEHNRLYWYRQTLGQGPEFLTYFQNEAQLEKSRLLSDRFSAERPKGSFSTLEIQRTEQGDSAMYLCASSFWTSGVSEQFFGPGTRLTVL.

The chain recombines TRBV19 with TRBJ2-2; 7 bases fit TRBD2. The CDR3 has 18 amino acids. Germline assignment: CDR1 LNHDA and CDR2 SQIVND (reference sequence). With V trimmed by 3 bases and J by 0 bases, 10 bases remained unmatched. The CDR3 sequence is CASSMRGISLTNTGELFF. The CDR3 DNA reads TGTGCCAGTAGTATGCGGGGGATCTCACTAACGAACACCGGGGAGCTGTTTTTT.

V is TRBV28 and J is TRBJ1-4, with 8 bases lining up with TRBD1. The CDR3 runs 12 residues. The ends lost 7 bases at V and 5 bases at J; junction bases unmatched: 0. Per germline, CDR1 MDHEN and CDR2 SYDVKM. CDR3 DNA: TGTGCCAGCAACAGGGGGAATGAAAAACTGTTTTTT. It codes for CASNRGNEKLFF.

This chain joins TRBV19 and TRBJ1-1; 9 positions match TRBD1. Germline CDR1 LNHDA, CDR2 SQIVND (reference sequence). The CDR3 has 13 residues. The V and J ends lost 6 bases and 4 bases, in that order; junction bases with no gene match: 3. The CDR3 reads CASSRTGATEAFF. CDR3 DNA: TGTGCCAGTAGCAGGACAGGGGCCACTGAAGCTTTCTTT.

CDR3 region: CASRQGGDQPQHF. The CDR3 DNA sequence: TGTGCCTCCCGACAGGGTGGCGATCAGCCCCAGCATTTT. V and J are TRBV10-3 and TRBJ1-5; TRBD1 matches at 7 bases. Germline CDR1 ENHRY, CDR2 SYGVKD. The CDR3 runs 13 residues. Losses at the gene ends were 11 bases for V and 5 bases for J; bases not matched to a gene: 9.

The rearrangement joins TRBV6-6 to TRBJ1-5; TRBD1 is a possible D gene (6 bases). CDR3 length: 17 amino acids. V lost 5 bases and J 0 bases, leaving 17 bases between the germline ends. The germline gives CDR1 MNHNY, CDR2 SVGAGI (reference sequence). The CDR3 nucleotides are TGTGCCAGCAGTCCTAGGCCCAGGGGAAATAGCAATCAGCCCCAGCATTTT. It specifies CASSPRPRGNSNQPQHF.

CDR3 in amino acids: CASSPLLGNEKLFF. CDR3 coding DNA: TGCGCCAGCAGTCCTTTGTTGGGAAATGAAAAACTGTTTTTT. J is TRBJ1-4 and V is TRBV5-1, with D unclear. V lost 5 bases and J lost 5, with 13 bases in between. The CDR3 is 14 amino acids. The germline V gene encodes CDR1 SGHRS and CDR2 YFSETQ.

The rearrangement uses TRBV5-6 and TRBJ1-6; 7 bases are a match to TRBD1. J gave up 13 bases and V 1 base, and 11 bases lay outside the gene matches. CDR3 size: 15 residues. CDR1 is SGHDT, CDR2 YYEEEE, per germline. The CDR3 region has the DNA TGTGCCAGCAGCTTGTTGTCCGGGACAGAAGCTCCCCTCCACTTT. Protein: CASSLLSGTEAPLHF.

Only a few counts were recorded for this clone. The chain couples TRBV7-9 to TRBJ1-1, with 7 positions matching TRBD1. The V segment lost 5 bases and the J segment 1 base; nucleotides outside the gene matches: 4. Germline lookup yields CDR1 SEHNR and CDR2 FQNEAQ (reference sequence). CDR3 length: 14 residues. The CDR3 here is CASSRQGRNTEAFF. The CDR3 nucleotides read TGTGCCAGCAGCCGACAGGGTAGGAACACTGAAGCTTTCTTT. The variable domain in full, with the rest retrieved from reference TRBV7-9 and TRBJ1-1, is DTGVSQNPRHKITKRGQNVTFRCDPISEHNRLYWYRQTLGQGPEFLTYFQNEAQLEKSRLLSDRFSAERPKGSFSTLEIQRTEQGDSAMYLCASSRQGRNTEAFFGQGTRLTVV.

The chain joins TRBV29-1 to TRBJ1-1, with D perhaps matching TRBD1 (6 bases). The V and J ends lost 7 bases and 1 base respectively, with 13 bases between them. In germline, CDR1 is SQVTM, CDR2 ANQGSEA. CDR3 size: 13 residues. Here the CDR3 reads CSAADSANTEAFF. The CDR3 DNA reads TGCAGCGCTGCGGACAGCGCGAACACTGAAGCTTTCTTT.